This T cell receptor beta chain was observed in a study of molecular identifiers for immune sequencing clone quantification. In the study overall: In the replicates, RNA derived from around 20,000 or 100,000 naive CD8 cells was divided into five parts, and four were sequenced.

This clonotype was seen at least ten times. What it binds is unknown. TCRdb reprocessed the PCR reads with MiXCR, giving one entry per CDR3 protein. The data hold more than 250,000 distinct CDR3 sequences, with 20% to 25% observed a single time. Study results and limitations: Whereas naive cells kept under 1% of molecules in clones above 20 RNA copies, such clones held over 97% in effectors.

CDR1 SQVTM and CDR2 ANQGSEA come from the germline V gene. V lost 4 bases to trimming and J lost 4 bases; unmatched junction nucleotides: 16. This CDR3 contains 19 residues. This clonotype was obtained from a human donor in good health. Some libraries in this study had Jurkat cell RNA spiked in. The sample taken for sequencing was naive CD8+ T cells from blood, with Jurkat cell RNA spiked in. Subset here: FACS-sorted CD8+CD4-CCR7+CD45RA+ naive T cells. The chain employs TRBV29-1 and TRBJ2-3, with 14 positions matching TRBD2. The CDR3 is CSVGPPTSGGDPIPDTQYF. CDR3 bases: TGCAGCGTTGGGCCTCCGACTAGCGGGGGGGACCCCATCCCAGATACGCAGTATTTT.